What follows are 13 T cell receptor beta chains derived from one specimen sequenced in a study of cytomegalovirus exposure and HLA in healthy donors. The study ran its PCR with 60 Vbeta and 13 Jbeta primers. Assay: immunoSEQ multiplex PCR; the TCRdb copy retains only in-frame clones and omits some. The sample holds 280,000 or so clones; approximately 90% are singletons and the top ten take less than 2.5%. The sequencing input was PBMCs. These receptors were collected from a woman between 18 and 30 years old in good health and CMV-seronegative.

The genes are TRBV11-3 and TRBJ2-3, with TRBD2 identical over 12 bases. J was trimmed by 7 bases and V by 1 base; bases with no gene match: 18. Per germline, CDR1 SGHNT and CDR2 YENEEA. This CDR3 has 20 residues. The CDR3 reads CASSLVKGLAGGLRGNTQYF. Written as DNA, the CDR3 is TGTGCCAGCAGCTTAGTTAAGGGGCTAGCGGGGGGGCTAAGGGGGAATACGCAGTATTTT.

The genes are TRBV6-5 and TRBJ1-1; no clear D. Trimming stripped 10 bases from V and 3 bases from J, with 15 bases between. The CDR3 consists of 13 residues. Germline loops: CDR1 MNHEY, CDR2 SVGAGI. The CDR3 here is CATQRKEDTEAFF. Here the CDR3 DNA reads TGTGCCACCCAGCGGAAGGAGGACACTGAAGCTTTCTTT.

The gene calls are TRBV6-1 and TRBJ2-1; the match to TRBD1 covers 9 bases. The length of the CDR3 is 15 residues. Trimming cost V 7 bases and J 4 bases; bases outside gene matches: 8. Per the germline V gene, CDR1 is MNHNS and CDR2 is SASEGT. CDR3 nucleotides: TGTGCCAGCACCCTTGGGGGGACAGGGTACAATGAGCAGTTCTTC. It is translated as CASTLGGTGYNEQFF.

V and J are TRBV10-2 and TRBJ1-1; D gene ambiguous. The CDR3 totals 17 residues. V was cut by 6 bases and J by 3 bases, with 23 bases left in between. From germline, CDR1 is WSHSY and CDR2 SAAADI. The CDR3 sequence: CASRAGPGLLWYTEAFF. The CDR3 coding sequence is TGCGCCAGCAGGGCCGGACCGGGGTTGTTGTGGTACACTGAAGCTTTCTTT.

On this clone itself: At the DNA level, this CDR3 is encoded by other sequences in the same sample as well. The CDR3 sequence: CASSPGGSGTEAFF. The CDR3 bases are TGCGCCAGCAGCCCAGGGGGCTCGGGTACTGAAGCTTTCTTT. The rearrangement uses TRBV5-1 and TRBJ1-1, with TRBD1 identical over 8 bases. Germline CDR1 is SGHRS and CDR2 is YFSETQ. This CDR3 is 14 amino acids long. Trimming removed 4 bases from V and 5 bases from J; junction bases left unmatched: 7.

The rearrangement links TRBV15 to TRBJ1-6, with D tentatively TRBD1 (6 bases). The V gene lost 0 bases and the J gene lost 9 bases, with 9 bases spanning the gap. Germline CDR1 is LNHNV and CDR2 is YYDKDF (reference sequence). The CDR3 runs to 14 residues. DNA for the CDR3: TGTGCCACCAGCAGAGAGGGCAGGGGTTCACCCCTCCACTTT. Translated, it gives CATSREGRGSPLHF.

The chain is built from TRBV6-6 and TRBJ1-1; no definite D call. Deletions cut 0 bases from V and 1 base from J, with 6 bases between. The CDR3 sequence is 14 residues long. Germline V gives CDR1 MNHNY, CDR2 SVGAGI (reference sequence). The CDR3 sequence: CASSYSERNTEAFF. The CDR3 nucleotides read TGTGCCAGCAGTTACTCCGAGCGGAACACTGAAGCTTTCTTT.

Only one count was recorded for this clone. This chain connects TRBV10-2 to TRBJ1-5; the D is unclear. The ends were cut back, 0 bases at V and 3 bases at J, with 3 bases in the middle. The CDR3 is 13 amino acids. Germline CDR1 and CDR2: WSHSY and SAAADI. The CDR3 reads CASSESNNQPQHF. CDR3 nucleotides: TGCGCCAGCAGTGAGTCTAACAATCAGCCCCAGCATTTT.

The chain couples TRBV5-6 to TRBJ1-4, with 7 bases matching TRBD1. V shed 1 base and J 7 bases; nucleotides not matched to a gene: 4. Germline V gene data show CDR1 as SGHDT and CDR2 as YYEEEE. This CDR3 is 14 amino acids long. The CDR3 loop reads CASSLRGGGEKLFF. The DNA of the CDR3 is TGTGCCAGCAGCTTGAGAGGGGGCGGTGAAAAACTGTTTTTT.

The table lists this clone with a count of one. CDR3 protein: CASSLGYGAVISGANVLTF. The CDR3 nucleotides are TGTGCCAGCAGCTTAGGGTATGGGGCCGTCATCTCTGGGGCCAACGTCCTGACTTTC. This chain connects TRBV7-6 to TRBJ2-6, with D possibly TRBD1 on 5 matching bases. V was trimmed by 1 base and J by 0 bases, leaving 16 bases between them. The CDR3 has 19 residues. The V gene's germline CDR1 is SGHVS and CDR2 FNYEAQ.

The gene calls are TRBV7-6 and TRBJ2-2; a possible D gene is TRBD2 (6 bases). CDR1 is SGHVS, CDR2 FNYEAQ, per germline. The V end was cut by 5 bases, the J end by 3 bases, with 13 bases between. This CDR3 has 15 amino acids. CDR3 sequence (DNA): TGTGCCAGCAGCCCCCGGGAGCCGGACACCGGGGAGCTGTTTTTT. It encodes CASSPREPDTGELFF. Complete variable domain (other parts from reference TRBV7-6 and TRBJ2-2): GAGVSQSPRYKVTKRGQDVALRCDPISGHVSLYWYRQALGQGPEFLTYFNYEAQQDKSGLPNDRFSAERPEGSISTLTIQRTEQRDSAMYRCASSPREPDTGELFFGEGSRLTVL.

The chain uses TRBV15 and TRBJ2-2, with D maybe TRBD1 (6 bases). Trimming stripped 0 bases from V and 0 bases from J, with 14 bases between. This CDR3 contains 18 residues. The V gene's germline CDR1 is LNHNV and CDR2 YYDKDF (reference sequence). CDR3 loop: CATSRDWQGHTNTGELFF. In DNA, the CDR3 is TGTGCCACCAGCAGAGATTGGCAGGGGCACACGAACACCGGGGAGCTGTTTTTT.

DNA of the CDR3: TGTGCCAGCAGCGCACCCCGGTCAAACTATGGCTACACCTTC. Protein product: CASSAPRSNYGYTF. This chain connects TRBV9 to TRBJ1-2; no clear D gene. In germline, CDR1 is SGDLS, CDR2 YYNGEE. The CDR3 sequence is 14 residues long. The germline V and J ends were trimmed by 3 bases and 2 bases, with 11 bases remaining between them.